The T cell receptor beta chain described here comes from a study of radiotherapy plus CTLA-4 blockade in lung cancer. CDR1 LGHNA and CDR2 YSLEER come from the germline V gene. Trimming left V 2 bases short and J 7 bases short, with 15 bases between. The CDR3 has 15 residues. This clone occurred a few times. As yet, its antigen is unknown. Using immunoSEQ multiplex PCR, the repertoire was profiled, and TCRdb retains in-frame clones only, with some absent. This table has about 77,000 clones, 70% to 85% appearing once. Findings of the study overall: Following radiotherapy plus ipilimumab, tumor-derived TCR clones expanded in the blood. The best prediction of response reportedly came from early blood T cell clone dynamics, with interferon-beta.

Focal radiation plus CTLA-4 blockade with ipilimumab was administered to patients who had chemo-refractory metastatic non-small-cell lung cancer. This clonotype originated in a human donor with non-small cell lung cancer whose response to radiotherapy plus ipilimumab could not be evaluated. The V and J genes are TRBV4-3 and TRBJ1-3; D is ambiguous. Here the sequenced sample was peripheral blood, taken from a patient treated with radiotherapy plus ipilimumab. CDR3 region: CASSQINLRRNTIYF. The CDR3 bases are TGCGCCAGCAGCCAAATAAACCTAAGGAGGAACACCATATATTTT.